The 5 T cell receptor beta chains below were found in one sample sequenced in a study of spatial heterogeneity in lung cancer. The sample's time point: sample taken at primary tumor resection. Frozen PBMC, nontumor lung or tumor provided whole RNA, which was sequenced unsorted. One entry per CDR3 protein results from TCRdb running MiXCR on the 5' RACE reads. The repertoire holds roughly 28,000 distinct CDR3 sequences, approximately 8.1% seen once, with 35% to 40% in the top ten. Sequencing used PBMCs, obtained at surgery. These receptors originate from a female donor with early-stage non-small cell lung cancer.

This clonotype was seen at least ten times. J is TRBJ1-1 and V is TRBV7-2; D remains ambiguous. This CDR3 is 14 amino acids long. Germline-derived CDR1 and CDR2 are SGHTA and FQGNSA. Trimming stripped 6 bases from V and 2 bases from J, with 13 bases between. The CDR3 bases are TGTGCCAGCAGACCAGCGGTCAAAAACACTGAAGCTTTCTTT. It specifies CASRPAVKNTEAFF.

In its sample, this clonotype was seen many times. The chain is built from TRBV5-1 and TRBJ1-2, with a tentative D call TRBD1 (6 bases). The CDR3 extends over 14 amino acids. The V and J ends lost 4 bases and 3 bases respectively, with 13 bases between them. The germline CDR1 and CDR2 sequences are SGHRS and YFSETQ. CDR3: CASSEGQSYYGYTF. In DNA form, the CDR3 reads TGCGCCAGCAGCGAAGGACAGAGCTACTATGGCTACACCTTC.

This clonotype has ten or more counts. This sequence joins TRBV20-1 and TRBJ2-5; 10 nucleotides line up with TRBD1. V lost 3 bases and J lost 5; bases outside the gene matches: 6. Germline V gene data show CDR1 as DFQATT and CDR2 as SNEGSKA (reference sequence). CDR3 length equals 14 residues. CDR3 nucleotides: TGCAGTGCTAGGCGACAGGGGGCTGGGGAGACCCAGTACTTC. This encodes CSARRQGAGETQYF.

This clonotype was counted a few times. The gene calls are TRBV29-1 and TRBJ1-1; the D gene is possibly TRBD1 (5 bases). CDR3 length: 14 amino acids. Trimming cost V 7 bases and J 3 bases, with 18 bases left between them. Germline CDR1 and CDR2: SQVTM and ANQGSEA. The CDR3, as DNA: TGCAGCGCGTCTCTGGGGACTCGCTACACTGAAGCTTTCTTT. It yields the protein CSASLGTRYTEAFF.

This clonotype was picked up a small number of times. V and J are TRBV9 and TRBJ2-3; 9 bases are shared with TRBD1. V dropped 2 bases and J dropped 4; count of bases not matched to a gene: 5. The CDR3 length is 15 residues. The germline V gene encodes CDR1 SGDLS and CDR2 YYNGEE. CDR3 in amino acids: CASSVGQGPPDTQYF. CDR3 DNA sequence: TGTGCCAGCAGCGTCGGACAGGGGCCGCCAGATACGCAGTATTTT.